These 28 T cell receptor beta chains were all obtained from the same sample, sequenced in a study of OX40 agonist ivuxolimab in advanced cancers. TCRdb's copy holds only in-frame clones and misses some; the assay was immunoSEQ multiplex PCR. Here the sample spans tens of thousands of clones, more than 65% being singletons. The input for sequencing was CD4+ or CD8+ T cells sorted from blood, taken in a trial of the OX40 agonist ivuxolimab. Receptor source: an adult with an advanced solid tumor such as melanoma, head and neck, liver or kidney cancer.

The genes are TRBV6-5 and TRBJ2-2; TRBD1 or TRBD2 may be the D gene (5 bases each). The germline V gene has CDR1 MNHEY and CDR2 SVGAGI. The V gene lost 8 bases and the J gene lost 0 bases, with 10 bases spanning the gap. CDR3 length: 14 amino acids. The CDR3 bases are TGTGCCAGCCAGAGGGGACCGAACACCGGGGAGCTGTTTTTT. Translated: CASQRGPNTGELFF.

V usage is TRBV13 and J usage is TRBJ1-6; the D is unclear. Germline CDR1 PRHDT, CDR2 FYEKMQ (reference sequence). This CDR3 comprises 13 residues. Trimming took off 5 bases at V and 4 bases at J, with 6 bases between the two ends. The CDR3 bases are TGTGCCAGCAGCACCAGGTATAATTCACCCCTCCACTTT. It is translated as CASSTRYNSPLHF.

This chain connects TRBV7-9 to TRBJ2-4; D is perhaps TRBD2 (6 bases). This CDR3 has 15 residues. V was shortened by 5 bases and J by 3 bases, with 14 bases between the two germline ends. Germline V CDR1 and CDR2: SEHNR, FQNEAQ (reference sequence). The CDR3 bases are TGTGCCAGCAGCAAGACCGGGGGTGGCAAAAACATTCAGTACTTC. This translates into CASSKTGGGKNIQYF.

This clone was observed a few times. This chain links TRBV18 with TRBJ2-7, with a possible D match to TRBD1 (6 bases). There are 14 residues in the CDR3. CDR1 and CDR2 (germline): KGHSH, LQKENI. Between the trimmed V and J ends, which lost 3 bases and 2 bases, there was a span of 11 bases. CDR3 sequence: CASSPVDSTYEQYF. CDR3 DNA: TGTGCCAGCTCACCGGTGGACAGTACCTACGAGCAGTACTTC.

This sequence joins TRBV27 and TRBJ2-7, with a tentative D call TRBD1 (6 bases). Germline CDR1 and CDR2: MNHEY and SMNVEV (reference sequence). V dropped 3 bases and J dropped 1 base, with 13 bases sitting between them. There are 15 residues in the CDR3. DNA of the CDR3: TGTGCCAGCAGTTTTCGCGCAGGGGAGTCCTACGAGCAGTACTTC. This sequence encodes CASSFRAGESYEQYF.

The J gene is TRBJ2-1, the V gene TRBV27, with D uncertain. Germline values: CDR1 MNHEY, CDR2 SMNVEV (reference sequence). This CDR3 comprises 12 residues. The germline V and J ends were trimmed by 4 bases and 7 bases, with 8 bases remaining between them. The CDR3 here is CASSSGKNEQFF. The DNA of the CDR3 is TGTGCCAGCAGTTCGGGCAAGAATGAGCAGTTCTTC.

V is TRBV15 and J is TRBJ1-1; no definite D call. Germline V gene data show CDR1 as LNHNV and CDR2 as YYDKDF (reference sequence). V was clipped by 3 bases and J by 0 bases, with 5 bases between them. This CDR3 is built from 13 residues. CDR3 residues: CATSSKVNTEAFF. Written as DNA, the CDR3 is TGTGCCACCAGCAGCAAGGTGAACACTGAAGCTTTCTTT.

The gene calls are TRBV7-6 and TRBJ1-6; the D is unclear. Trimming shortened V by 5 bases and J by 2 bases, and 7 bases separated the two germline ends. From germline, CDR1 is SGHVS and CDR2 FNYEAQ. The CDR3 sequence is 14 residues long. The CDR3 nucleotides read TGTGCCAGCAGCCCTCTGCCCTATAATTCACCCCTCCACTTT. This gives the protein CASSPLPYNSPLHF.

V usage is TRBV5-1 and J usage is TRBJ1-4, with D maybe TRBD1 (5 bases). Germline CDR1 SGHRS, CDR2 YFSETQ. V was cut by 8 bases and J by 4 bases, with 15 bases left in between. This CDR3 is 14 amino acids long. CDR3 sequence: CASFFGTVNEKLFF. As DNA, the CDR3 is TGCGCCAGTTTCTTCGGGACGGTTAATGAAAAACTGTTTTTT.

This clone occurred once. This rearrangement joins TRBV7-2 to TRBJ1-1; possible D gene TRBD1, 5 bases. The CDR3 contains 14 residues. The germline gives CDR1 SGHTA, CDR2 FQGNSA. Trimming shortened V by 5 bases and J by 4 bases, and 14 bases separated the two germline ends. The CDR3 here is CASSLAAGATEAFF. CDR3 DNA: TGTGCCAGCAGCCTCGCGGCCGGGGCCACTGAAGCTTTCTTT.

In its sample, this clone was seen a few times. V usage is TRBV2 and J usage is TRBJ1-4; the D gene is possibly TRBD1 (5 bases). This CDR3 region has 15 residues. Germline V gene data show CDR1 as SNHLY and CDR2 as FYNNEI. V gave up 3 bases and J gave up 4 bases, with 12 bases separating them. The CDR3: CASSEGGGDNEKLFF. For the CDR3, the DNA is TGTGCCAGCAGTGAGGGAGGAGGGGATAATGAAAAACTGTTTTTT.

By proportion, this clone is medium-sized. CDR3 sequence reads: CASSGGGTSGRDEQFF. The DNA of the CDR3 is TGTGCCAGCAGCGGAGGGGGGACTAGCGGGAGGGATGAGCAGTTCTTC. The chain couples TRBV7-6 to TRBJ2-1, with TRBD2 matching 16 bases. Germline CDR1 reads SGHVS; CDR2 reads FNYEAQ. V trimming: 5 bases; J trimming: 8 bases; junction bases outside the gene matches: 6. The CDR3 spans 16 residues.

In this sample, this clone is medium-sized. The chain joins TRBV6-4 to TRBJ1-1, with TRBD1 as a possible D gene (6 bases). The germline gives CDR1 MRHNA, CDR2 SNTAGT. CDR3 length equals 13 residues. Trimming took off 3 bases at V and 4 bases at J, with 9 bases between the two ends. DNA for the CDR3: TGTGCCAGCAGTGAGTCAGGGGCCACTGAAGCTTTCTTT. Protein: CASSESGATEAFF.

This chain links TRBV6-5 with TRBJ2-7; the D is unclear. CDR3 size: 12 residues. The germline gives CDR1 MNHEY, CDR2 SVGAGI. The V end was cut by 5 bases, the J end by 0 bases, with 5 bases between. The CDR3 DNA reads TGTGCCAGCAGTGGGGACTCCTACGAGCAGTACTTC. It translates to CASSGDSYEQYF.

This chain links TRBV11-2 with TRBJ2-1; D uncertain. Looked up from germline, CDR1 is SGHAT and CDR2 is FQNNGV. CDR3 length: 12 residues. The V end lost 2 bases, the J end lost 7 bases, and 6 bases lay between the germline ends. The CDR3 DNA is TGTGCCAGCAGCTTAATGGGTAATGAGCAGTTCTTC. Its translation: CASSLMGNEQFF.

The chain combines TRBV5-4 with TRBJ2-2; 9 nucleotides match TRBD2. The germline V gene encodes CDR1 SGHNT and CDR2 YYREEE (reference sequence). Trimming removed 3 bases from V and 6 bases from J; junction bases left unmatched: 6. There are 15 residues in the CDR3. CDR3 amino acids: CASSSGTSFSGELFF. CDR3 bases: TGTGCCAGCAGCTCCGGGACTAGCTTCTCCGGGGAGCTGTTTTTT.

This sequence joins TRBV6-1 and TRBJ1-2, with no clear D. CDR1 and CDR2 from the germline V gene are MNHNS and SASEGT. With 7 bases removed from V and 6 bases from J, the gap between germline ends came to 18 bases. This CDR3 comprises 14 residues. The CDR3 loop reads CASNGFYGGDGYTF. The CDR3 DNA is TGTGCCAGCAATGGGTTTTATGGCGGTGATGGCTACACCTTC.

The gene calls are TRBV4-1 and TRBJ2-1; TRBD2 matches at 9 bases. The CDR3 is made up of 17 amino acids. The trim removed 1 base at V and 3 bases at J, leaving 7 bases unmatched. Germline CDR1 and CDR2: MGHRA and YSYEKL. In nucleotides, the CDR3 is TGCGCCAGCAGCCAAGTAATAGCGGGAGTCAACTACAATGAGCAGTTCTTC. Amino acid sequence: CASSQVIAGVNYNEQFF.

The rearrangement links TRBV6-6 to TRBJ2-2; a possible D gene is TRBD2 (5 bases). The CDR3 runs to 15 residues. Germline CDR1 reads MNHNY; CDR2 reads SVGAGI (reference sequence). The ends were cut back, 2 bases at V and 6 bases at J, with 13 bases in the middle. The CDR3 loop is CASSYDNKGAGELFF. As DNA, the CDR3 is TGTGCCAGCAGTTACGATAACAAGGGAGCCGGGGAGCTGTTTTTT.

The J gene is TRBJ1-2, the V gene TRBV7-9; the match to TRBD1 covers 8 bases. This CDR3 spans 13 amino acids. Germline V CDR1 and CDR2: SEHNR, FQNEAQ (reference sequence). Trimming at V came to 3 bases and at J to 8 bases, leaving 5 bases not matched to a gene. The DNA for the CDR3 is TGTGCCAGCAGCTTTGACAGGGGTAACGGCTACACCTTC. Protein product: CASSFDRGNGYTF.

This chain connects TRBV4-3 to TRBJ1-2; no clear D gene. Looked up from germline, CDR1 is LGHNA and CDR2 is YSLEER. This CDR3 is built from 14 residues. The V end was cut by 0 bases, the J end by 2 bases, with 7 bases between. CDR3 sequence: CASSQETGNYGYTF. CDR3 bases: TGCGCCAGCAGCCAAGAGACGGGGAACTATGGCTACACCTTC.

The chain joins TRBV7-9 to TRBJ2-7, with D maybe TRBD2 (6 bases). The CDR3 has 14 amino acids. Germline V lookup: CDR1 SEHNR, CDR2 FQNEAQ (reference sequence). Trimming took off 2 bases at V and 6 bases at J, with 14 bases between the two ends. The CDR3 reads CASSLSGGSFEQYF. DNA of the CDR3: TGTGCCAGCAGCTTATCCGGGGGTTCTTTCGAGCAGTACTTC.

The count of this clone is one. V is TRBV18 and J is TRBJ1-1; no clear D gene. V gave up 0 bases and J gave up 5 bases, with 13 bases separating them. The CDR3 covers 15 residues. The germline V gene encodes CDR1 KGHSH and CDR2 LQKENI. The CDR3 DNA reads TGTGCCAGCTCACCACCGAGTCAAGGGAGTACTGAAGCTTTCTTT. It specifies CASSPPSQGSTEAFF.

V and J are TRBV5-8 and TRBJ2-7; no clear D gene. Germline V gene sequence: CDR1 SGHTS, CDR2 YDEGEE. V was trimmed by 4 bases and J by 9 bases, leaving 8 bases between them. This CDR3 is built from 10 residues. The CDR3: CASSPSGQYF. The DNA of the CDR3 is TGTGCCAGCAGCCCTTCGGGGCAGTACTTC.

The chain recombines TRBV19 with TRBJ1-2; TRBD1 agrees at 7 bases. V lost 9 bases and J lost 3; bases outside the gene matches: 10. The CDR3 consists of 14 residues. The germline V gene encodes CDR1 LNHDA and CDR2 SQIVND (reference sequence). CDR3 loop: CASQPLDRYYGYTF. CDR3 bases: TGTGCCAGCCAACCCCTGGACAGGTACTATGGCTACACCTTC.

The rearrangement links TRBV6-1 to TRBJ1-6, with D perhaps matching TRBD1 (5 bases). V was pared by 6 bases and J by 10 bases, with 16 bases between. CDR1 MNHNS and CDR2 SASEGT come from the germline V gene. CDR3 length equals 14 residues. CDR3 coding DNA: TGTGCCAGCAGGACCGGGCCTCGGGACTCACCCCTCCACTTT. It is translated as CASRTGPRDSPLHF.

The J gene is TRBJ2-7, the V gene TRBV6-1; TRBD2 matches at 11 bases. The CDR3 runs 14 residues. J lost 7 bases, V lost 7 bases, and 9 bases had no gene match. Germline V gene data show CDR1 as MNHNS and CDR2 as SASEGT. In DNA, the CDR3 is TGTGCCAGCATCCCGGGACTAGCGGTCTTAGAGCAGTACTTC. Translated: CASIPGLAVLEQYF.

The genes are TRBV18 and TRBJ2-7; tentative D call: TRBD1 (6 bases). The CDR3 length is 15 residues. Trimming removed 4 bases from V and 1 base from J, with 14 bases in between. The germline gives CDR1 KGHSH, CDR2 LQKENI. This CDR3 is CASSLVEGVSYEQYF. CDR3 bases: TGTGCCAGCTCACTGGTAGAGGGGGTTTCCTACGAGCAGTACTTC.